Each of the 31 T cell receptor beta chains below was sequenced from the same sample in a study of cytomegalovirus exposure and HLA in healthy donors. PCR amplification relied on 60 Vbeta primers (plus 13 Jbeta primers). Some clones are missing from TCRdb's copy, which holds only in-frame ones; the method was immunoSEQ multiplex PCR. Of over 150,000 clones in the sample, roughly three quarters were seen once. The sequencing sample was made of PBMCs. The receptors originated from a man aged 25-40 years in good health and CMV-seropositive.

The chain couples TRBV5-4 to TRBJ2-1; maybe TRBD2 (5 bases). Trimming shortened V by 1 base and J by 0 bases, and 8 bases separated the two germline ends. The CDR3 extends over 15 amino acids. CDR1 and CDR2 from the germline V gene are SGHNT and YYREEE (reference sequence). The DNA of the CDR3 is TGTGCCAGCAGCTTGACTAGGAGCTCCTACAATGAGCAGTTCTTC. It is translated as CASSLTRSSYNEQFF.

In this sample, this clone turned up a few times. The rearrangement links TRBV6-5 to TRBJ1-1; possible D gene TRBD1, 5 bases. From germline, CDR1 is MNHEY and CDR2 SVGAGI. The CDR3 totals 15 residues. The V end lost 5 bases, the J end lost 4 bases, and 17 bases lay between the germline ends. Written as DNA, the CDR3 is TGTGCCAGCAGTCCCTGGGTCCCAAGGGGCACTGAAGCTTTCTTT. The encoded protein is CASSPWVPRGTEAFF.

The chain uses TRBV5-4 and TRBJ1-1, with D possibly matching TRBD1 (5 bases). Germline loops: CDR1 SGHNT, CDR2 YYREEE (reference sequence). The length of the CDR3 is 16 residues. V dropped 1 base and J dropped 0 bases, with 13 bases sitting between them. Here the CDR3 reads CASSLSGRGMNTEAFF. CDR3 DNA sequence: TGTGCCAGCAGCTTGAGTGGACGGGGGATGAACACTGAAGCTTTCTTT.

The rearrangement uses TRBV28 and TRBJ2-5; 10 bases are shared with TRBD2. Germline trimming cut 1 base from V and 11 bases from J; bases unmatched to any gene: 4. The CDR3 consists of 13 residues. Germline V CDR1 and CDR2: MDHEN, SYDVKM. In DNA form, the CDR3 reads TGTGCCAGCAGTTTATCGGCTAGCGGGAGTCAGTACTTC. Residues: CASSLSASGSQYF.

This chain joins TRBV11-2 and TRBJ2-3; a possible D gene is TRBD2 (5 bases). Trimming pared 1 base from V and 1 base from J, leaving 6 bases between. The CDR3 totals 14 residues. From germline, CDR1 is SGHAT and CDR2 FQNNGV. This CDR3 reads CASSLGGRTDTQYF. The CDR3 DNA reads as TGTGCCAGCAGCTTAGGAGGGCGCACAGATACGCAGTATTTT.

The chain has TRBV19 and TRBJ1-2; the match to TRBD1 covers 7 bases. This CDR3 has 13 amino acids. With 4 bases clipped from V and 5 bases from J, the junction kept 4 bases outside the gene matches. Germline lookup yields CDR1 LNHDA and CDR2 SQIVND (reference sequence). The CDR3 region is CASSTRDSYGYTF. CDR3 DNA: TGTGCCAGTAGTACACGGGACAGTTATGGCTACACCTTC.

This clone has only a few counts. The chain has TRBV4-2 and TRBJ1-1; a possible D gene is TRBD1 (5 bases). The CDR3 is 17 residues long. V was clipped by 4 bases and J by 3 bases, with 21 bases between them. CDR1 is LGHNA, CDR2 YNFKEQ, per germline. DNA of the CDR3: TGTGCCAGCAGCCCAGAAAGGGGAGGGTATTTGGACACTGAAGCTTTCTTT. It translates to CASSPERGGYLDTEAFF.

This clone occurred once. CDR3 bases: TGTGCCAGCAGCTTGGGACTAGCGGGAGTGGCAGATACGCAGTATTTT. It codes for CASSLGLAGVADTQYF. The rearrangement joins TRBV7-9 to TRBJ2-3, with 14 nucleotides matching TRBD2. Germline lookup yields CDR1 SEHNR and CDR2 FQNEAQ (reference sequence). The CDR3 loop spans 16 amino acids. The V segment lost 3 bases and the J segment 4 bases; nucleotides outside the gene matches: 3.

CDR3 nucleotide sequence: TGTGCCACTAGACTAGCGGGAGGGACCAGCTCCTACAATGAGCAGTTCTTC. Its translation is CATRLAGGTSSYNEQFF. The chain carries TRBV19 and TRBJ2-1; TRBD2 matches at 14 bases. This CDR3 is built from 17 residues. Trimming removed 10 bases from V and 0 bases from J; junction bases left unmatched: 8. The germline gives CDR1 LNHDA, CDR2 SQIVND (reference sequence).

CDR3 in DNA: TGTGCCAGCAGCTCCCATGGGGCACGACTAGCGGGAGGTATCCACAATGAGCAGTTCTTC. It codes for CASSSHGARLAGGIHNEQFF. J is TRBJ2-1 and V is TRBV7-6; TRBD2 aligns across 13 bases. After removal of 4 bases from V and 5 bases from J, the junction contained 17 bases not matched to a gene. This CDR3 region has 20 residues. CDR1 is SGHVS, CDR2 FNYEAQ, per germline.

This chain links TRBV30 with TRBJ1-2, with TRBD1 identical over 10 bases. V lost 2 bases and J lost 6; bases outside the gene matches: 3. The CDR3 runs to 13 residues. Per germline, CDR1 GTSNPN and CDR2 SVGIG (reference sequence). The CDR3 coding sequence is TGTGCCTGGAGTCCGGACAGGGGGAATGGCTACACCTTC. This codes for CAWSPDRGNGYTF.

The chain recombines TRBV5-1 with TRBJ2-5; the match to TRBD2 covers 12 bases. Germline V gene lookup returns CDR1 SGHRS and CDR2 YFSETQ. The junction had 3 bases not matched to a gene; V was cut back by 6 bases and J by 0 bases. CDR3 length equals 15 residues. The CDR3, as DNA: TGCGCCAGCACCCGGACTAGCGGGAACCAAGAGACCCAGTACTTC. Its translation: CASTRTSGNQETQYF. Combining the CDR3 with reference TRBV5-1 and TRBJ2-5 gives the whole variable domain KAGVTQTPRYLIKTRGQQVTLSCSPISGHRSVSWYQQTPGQGLQFLFEYFSETQRNKGNFPGRFSGRQFSNSRSEMNVSTLELGDSALYLCASTRTSGNQETQYFGPGTRLLVL.

V usage is TRBV10-3 and J usage is TRBJ1-5; tentative D call: TRBD1 (5 bases). The CDR3 contains 15 residues. The germline V gene has CDR1 ENHRY and CDR2 SYGVKD. V gave up 8 bases and J gave up 2 bases, with 16 bases separating them. CDR3 coding DNA: TGTGCCATCGCCCGGGGGGTCCCCGGCAATCAGCCCCAGCATTTT. Protein: CAIARGVPGNQPQHF.

The chain joins TRBV11-1 to TRBJ2-2; TRBD2 matches at 14 bases. The CDR3 length is 18 residues. Trimming removed 6 bases from V and 6 bases from J; junction bases left unmatched: 12. Germline V gene data show CDR1 as SGHAT and CDR2 as FQDESV (reference sequence). As DNA, the CDR3 is TGTGCCAGCAGATCTCGACTAGCGGGAGGGCCAAACTCCGGGGAGCTGTTTTTT. Translating it yields CASRSRLAGGPNSGELFF.

The chain uses TRBV5-8 and TRBJ1-5, with 10 bases fitting TRBD1. Germline CDR1 reads SGHTS; CDR2 reads YDEGEE. The CDR3 is 14 residues long. V shed 4 bases, J shed 5 bases, and the junction held 3 bases outside the gene matches. The CDR3 here is CASSPGQGYQPQHF. The CDR3 coding sequence is TGTGCCAGCAGCCCGGGACAGGGGTATCAGCCCCAGCATTTT.

This chain links TRBV4-2 with TRBJ2-7; weak D call: TRBD1 (5 bases). Germline V gene lookup returns CDR1 LGHNA and CDR2 YNFKEQ. V gave up 0 bases and J gave up 6 bases, with 12 bases separating them. The CDR3 runs 14 residues. The CDR3 DNA sequence: TGTGCCAGCAGCCAAGATAAGGCTAGGGGCGAGCAGTACTTC. Protein product: CASSQDKARGEQYF.

The chain couples TRBV29-1 to TRBJ2-7; 7 bases map to TRBD2. J gave up 3 bases and V 4 bases, and 6 bases lay outside the gene matches. The length of the CDR3 is 13 residues. The germline CDR1 and CDR2 sequences are SQVTM and ANQGSEA. In DNA, the CDR3 is TGCAGCGTTGGGGGGGAGGGCAACTACGAGCAGTACTTC. Translation: CSVGGEGNYEQYF.

This sequence joins TRBV11-1 and TRBJ2-5, with 8 bases lining up with TRBD1. The CDR3 extends over 16 amino acids. Germline V lookup: CDR1 SGHAT, CDR2 FQDESV (reference sequence). J lost 0 bases, V lost 4 bases, and 7 bases had no gene match. The CDR3 is CASSSPGQAYQETQYF. The CDR3 DNA reads as TGTGCCAGCAGCTCGCCGGGACAGGCGTACCAAGAGACCCAGTACTTC.

This chain joins TRBV5-1 and TRBJ2-7, with 14 bases identical to TRBD2. The CDR3 consists of 19 residues. V was clipped by 4 bases and J by 2 bases; unmatched bases: 14. Germline V gene sequence: CDR1 SGHRS, CDR2 YFSETQ. In DNA, the CDR3 is TGCGCCAGCAGCCCTTCTGGGAGACTAGCGGGAGGGCCCACCTACGAGCAGTACTTC. Translating gives CASSPSGRLAGGPTYEQYF.

V usage is TRBV11-2 and J usage is TRBJ2-1; 7 bases map to TRBD1. The CDR3 runs to 16 residues. Germline V gene data show CDR1 as SGHAT and CDR2 as FQNNGV. J lost 0 bases, V lost 3 bases, and 5 bases had no gene match. CDR3 DNA sequence: TGTGCCAGCAGCTTGGCAAACAGGGGCTCCTACAATGAGCAGTTCTTC. As protein: CASSLANRGSYNEQFF.

This chain uses TRBV7-9 with TRBJ1-3; D is possibly TRBD1 (5 bases). The CDR3 spans 16 residues. The V end was cut by 5 bases, the J end by 0 bases, with 14 bases between. CDR1 is SEHNR and CDR2 is FQNEAQ in the germline V gene (reference sequence). This CDR3 reads CASSAQTGFSGNTIYF. CDR3 coding DNA: TGTGCCAGCAGCGCCCAAACAGGATTCTCTGGAAACACCATATATTTT. The variable domain in full, completed from reference TRBV7-9 and TRBJ1-3, reads DTGVSQNPRHKITKRGQNVTFRCDPISEHNRLYWYRQTLGQGPEFLTYFQNEAQLEKSRLLSDRFSAERPKGSFSTLEIQRTEQGDSAMYLCASSAQTGFSGNTIYFGEGSWLTVV.

This chain links TRBV10-3 with TRBJ2-7; D is ambiguous. Trimming shortened V by 5 bases and J by 4 bases, and 6 bases separated the two germline ends. CDR1 ENHRY and CDR2 SYGVKD come from the germline V gene. CDR3 length: 11 amino acids. This CDR3 reads CAISQNYEQYF. The CDR3 bases are TGTGCCATCAGTCAGAATTACGAGCAGTACTTC.

A few counts support this clone. The genes are TRBV9 and TRBJ2-1; D gene unclear. V lost 3 bases and J 6 bases, leaving 10 bases between the germline ends. CDR1 and CDR2 from the germline V gene are SGDLS and YYNGEE. The CDR3 spans 13 residues. CDR3 amino acids: CASSGPSGNEQFF. Here the CDR3 DNA reads TGTGCCAGCAGCGGTCCTTCCGGCAATGAGCAGTTCTTC.

This clone was counted a few times. The CDR3 DNA reads TGTGCCAGCAGTTTATTGGGACTAGCGGGAAAAGAGACCCAGTACTTC. Translated: CASSLLGLAGKETQYF. The chain links TRBV27 to TRBJ2-5; 13 nucleotides agree with TRBD2. In germline, CDR1 is MNHEY, CDR2 SMNVEV (reference sequence). Trimming at V came to 1 base and at J to 3 bases, leaving 2 bases not matched to a gene. This CDR3 contains 16 residues.

The genes are TRBV6-1 and TRBJ2-7; 11 bases are shared with TRBD2. V lost 8 bases, J lost 6 bases, and 6 bases stayed unmatched. This CDR3 is 13 amino acids long. From germline, CDR1 is MNHNS and CDR2 SASEGT. The CDR3 DNA follows: TGTGCCAGCGCACTAGCGGGAGCGGGCGAGCAGTACTTC. It codes for CASALAGAGEQYF.

The rearrangement uses TRBV7-2 and TRBJ2-1; D uncertain. CDR1 is SGHTA, CDR2 FQGNSA, per germline. The CDR3 is made up of 13 amino acids. Trimming pared 2 bases from V and 9 bases from J, leaving 11 bases between. As DNA, the CDR3 is TGTGCCAGCAGCTTATCCCAAACAAGTGAGCAGTTCTTC. Protein product: CASSLSQTSEQFF.

This clone has only one observation. The chain employs TRBV5-4 and TRBJ1-3, with a possible D match to TRBD1 (5 bases). CDR3 length: 15 amino acids. The germline V gene encodes CDR1 SGHNT and CDR2 YYREEE (reference sequence). V was cut by 6 bases and J by 0 bases, with 13 bases left in between. The CDR3 DNA sequence: TGTGCCAGCAATGACGGGGGTAACTCTGGAAACACCATATATTTT. It translates to CASNDGGNSGNTIYF.

The genes are TRBV5-1 and TRBJ2-1, with 10 bases that match TRBD2. Germline CDR1 and CDR2: SGHRS and YFSETQ. Unmatched junction bases numbered 5, after V lost 5 bases and J lost 0 bases. The CDR3 spans 16 residues. The CDR3 reads CASSRTSGSSYNEQFF. The CDR3 DNA sequence: TGCGCCAGCAGTAGGACTAGCGGAAGCTCCTACAATGAGCAGTTCTTC.

The CDR3 bases are TGTGCCAGCAGGCTGGGACTAGACTACTACGAGCAGTACTTC. It is translated as CASRLGLDYYEQYF. V and J are TRBV7-2 and TRBJ2-5, with TRBD2 matching 8 bases. The J call may be wrong; the DNA end is better matched by TRBJ2-7. Germline loops: CDR1 SGHTA, CDR2 FQGNSA. The CDR3 has 14 amino acids.

This sequence joins TRBV11-2 and TRBJ2-1; TRBD2 agrees at 10 bases. The CDR3 sequence is 16 residues long. CDR1 is SGHAT and CDR2 is FQNNGV in the germline V gene. With 5 bases clipped from V and 7 bases from J, the junction kept 11 bases outside the gene matches. The CDR3 nucleotides are TGTGCCAGCAGCCCCTTAGCGGGAGGTCGAGGGAATGAGCAGTTCTTC. Protein product: CASSPLAGGRGNEQFF.

The chain couples TRBV9 to TRBJ1-4; D is ambiguous. V was pared by 0 bases and J by 2 bases, with 8 bases between. The CDR3 contains 15 residues. The germline CDR1 and CDR2 sequences are SGDLS and YYNGEE. Here the CDR3 DNA reads TGTGCCAGCAGCGTAGACGGGAAGACTAATGAAAAACTGTTTTTT. Protein sequence: CASSVDGKTNEKLFF. Full variable domain (outside the CDR3, taken from reference TRBV9 and TRBJ1-4): DSGVTQTPKHLITATGQRVTLRCSPRSGDLSVYWYQQSLDQGLQFLIQYYNGEERAKGNILERFSAQQFPDLHSELNLSSLELGDSALYFCASSVDGKTNEKLFFGSGTQLSVL.